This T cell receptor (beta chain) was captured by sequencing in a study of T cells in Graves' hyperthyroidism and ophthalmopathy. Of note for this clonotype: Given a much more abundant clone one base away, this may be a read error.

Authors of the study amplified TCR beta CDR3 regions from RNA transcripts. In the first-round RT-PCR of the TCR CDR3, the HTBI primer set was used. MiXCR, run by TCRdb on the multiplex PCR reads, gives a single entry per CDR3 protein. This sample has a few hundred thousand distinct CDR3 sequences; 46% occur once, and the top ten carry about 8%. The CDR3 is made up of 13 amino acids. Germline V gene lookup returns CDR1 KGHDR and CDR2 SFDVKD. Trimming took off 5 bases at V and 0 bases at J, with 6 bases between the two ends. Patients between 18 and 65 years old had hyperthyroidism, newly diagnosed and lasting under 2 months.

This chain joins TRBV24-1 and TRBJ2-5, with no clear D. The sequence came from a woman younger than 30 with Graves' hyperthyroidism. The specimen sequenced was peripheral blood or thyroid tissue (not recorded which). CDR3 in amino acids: CATSATYQETQYF. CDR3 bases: TGTGCCACCAGTGCAACGTACCAAGAGACCCAGTACTTC.